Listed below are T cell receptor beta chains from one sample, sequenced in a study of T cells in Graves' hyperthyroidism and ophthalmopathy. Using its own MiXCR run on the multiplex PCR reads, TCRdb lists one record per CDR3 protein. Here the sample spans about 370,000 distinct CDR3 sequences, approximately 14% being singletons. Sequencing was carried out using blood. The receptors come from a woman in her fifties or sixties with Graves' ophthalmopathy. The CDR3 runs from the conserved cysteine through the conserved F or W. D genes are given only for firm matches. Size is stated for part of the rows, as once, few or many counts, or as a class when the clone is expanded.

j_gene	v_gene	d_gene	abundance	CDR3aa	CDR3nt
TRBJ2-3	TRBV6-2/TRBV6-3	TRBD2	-	CASSLRTSGRAPDTQYF	TGTGCCAGCAGTCTACGGACTAGCGGGAGGGCCCCAGATACGCAGTATTTT
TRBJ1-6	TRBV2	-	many	CASSDVGSDSPLHF	TGTGCCAGCAGTGATGTCGGTTCGGATTCACCCCTCCACTTT
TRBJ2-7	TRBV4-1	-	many	CASSQAASAGNEQYF	TGCGCCAGCAGCCAAGCTGCTAGCGCGGGAAACGAGCAGTACTTC
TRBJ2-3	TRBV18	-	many	CASSAAAITDTQYF	TGTGCCAGCTCCGCGGCGGCCATCACAGATACGCAGTATTTT
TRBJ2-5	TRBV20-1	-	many	CSARVGPQETQYF	TGCAGTGCTAGGGTCGGACCCCAAGAGACCCAGTACTTC
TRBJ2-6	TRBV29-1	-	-	CSVRDSRSGASVLTF	TGCAGCGTTCGGGACTCGCGGTCTGGGGCCAGCGTCCTGACTTTC
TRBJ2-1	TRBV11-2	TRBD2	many	CASSLDGLAGVSYEQFF	TGTGCCAGCAGCTTAGATGGACTAGCGGGAGTTAGCTATGAGCAGTTCTTC
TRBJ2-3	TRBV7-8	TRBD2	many	CASSLGGAGGPHTDTQYF	TGTGCCAGCAGCTTAGGGGGAGCGGGAGGGCCCCACACAGATACGCAGTATTTT
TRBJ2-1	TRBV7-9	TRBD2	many	CASSPPGGSSYNEQFF	TGTGCCAGCAGCCCCCCGGGAGGGAGCTCCTACAATGAGCAGTTCTTC
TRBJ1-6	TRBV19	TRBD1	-	CASSISGGSPPLHF	TGTGCCAGTAGTATTTCAGGGGGATCACCACCCCTCCACTTT
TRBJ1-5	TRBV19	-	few	CASSKGSRAQPQHF	TGTGCCAGTAGTAAGGGATCCAGGGCACAGCCCCAGCATTTT
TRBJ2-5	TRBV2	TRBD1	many	CASSRQGAQETQYF	TGTGCCAGCAGCCGACAGGGGGCTCAAGAGACCCAGTACTTC
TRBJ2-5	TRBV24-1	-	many	CATSDTRVAETQYF	TGTGCCACCAGTGATACCAGGGTGGCGGAGACCCAGTACTTC
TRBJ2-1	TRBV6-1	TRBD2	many	CASSEGWLAGGNEQFF	TGTGCCAGCAGTGAAGGTTGGTTAGCGGGAGGTAACGAGCAGTTCTTC
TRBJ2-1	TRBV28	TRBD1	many	CASSSTGVYNEQFF	TGTGCCAGCAGTTCGACAGGGGTGTACAATGAGCAGTTCTTC
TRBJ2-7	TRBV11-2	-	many	CASSQPSEVSYEQYF	TGTGCCAGCAGCCAACCGTCCGAGGTATCCTACGAGCAGTACTTC
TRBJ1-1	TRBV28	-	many	CASSAGTRRRGYTEAFF	TGTGCCAGCAGTGCCGGGACAAGGCGTCGGGGATACACTGAAGCTTTCTTT
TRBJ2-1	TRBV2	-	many	CASSGGRLGNNEQFF	TGTGCCAGCAGTGGCGGGCGGCTCGGGAACAATGAGCAGTTCTTC
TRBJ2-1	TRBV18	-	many	CASSPRDLFYNEQFF	TGTGCCAGCTCACCCCGGGACTTATTCTACAATGAGCAGTTCTTC
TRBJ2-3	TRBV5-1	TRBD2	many	CASSLAGGAKTDTQYF	TGCGCCAGCAGCTTGGCCGGGGGGGCGAAAACAGATACGCAGTATTTT
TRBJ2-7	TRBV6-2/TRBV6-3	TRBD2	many	CASSFLAGNTAYEQYF	TGTGCCAGCAGCTTTCTAGCGGGAAATACCGCCTACGAGCAGTACTTC
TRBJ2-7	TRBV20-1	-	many	CSAGESGPLAEQYF	TGCAGTGCGGGGGAGTCCGGGCCCCTTGCCGAGCAGTACTTC
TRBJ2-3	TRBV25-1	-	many	CASSEYNRGRTSTDTQYF	TGTGCCAGCAGTGAATATAATCGAGGAAGAACTAGCACAGATACGCAGTATTTT
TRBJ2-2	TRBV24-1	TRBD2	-	CATGRGGTGELFF	TGTGCCACCGGACGGGGGGGCACCGGGGAGCTGTTTTTT
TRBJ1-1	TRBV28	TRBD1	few	CASIQGAGTEAFF	TGTGCCAGCATTCAGGGGGCTGGCACTGAAGCTTTCTTT
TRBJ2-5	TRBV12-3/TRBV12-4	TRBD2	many	CASGRTSGIQETQYF	TGTGCCAGCGGTCGGACTAGCGGGATACAAGAGACCCAGTACTTC
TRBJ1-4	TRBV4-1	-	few	CASSQDGYRPDEKLFF	TGCGCCAGCAGCCAAGATGGGTACAGGCCGGATGAAAAACTGTTTTTT
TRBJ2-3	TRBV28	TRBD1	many	CASSLNVRGTGGASLGRTQYF	TGTGCCAGCAGTTTAAATGTAAGAGGGACAGGAGGGGCAAGCCTTGGTCGTACGCAGTATTTT
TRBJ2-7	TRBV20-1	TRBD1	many	CSAREGQLYEQYF	TGCAGTGCTAGAGAGGGACAGCTCTACGAGCAGTACTTC
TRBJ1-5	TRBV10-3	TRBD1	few	CAISDPLQGSNQPQHF	TGTGCCATCAGCGATCCCCTACAGGGGAGCAATCAGCCCCAGCATTTT
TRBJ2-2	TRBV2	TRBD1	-	CASSVQQGATGELFF	TGTGCCAGCAGTGTCCAACAGGGGGCCACCGGGGAGCTGTTTTTT